This T cell receptor beta chain was captured in a study of blood T cell repertoires in COVID-19. Only in-frame clones appear in the TCRdb table, and some are missing; sequencing was by immunoSEQ multiplex PCR. The sample has 220,000 or so clones, around nine tenths seen once. The CDR3 totals 14 residues. Germline-derived CDR1 and CDR2 are LNHDA and SQIVND (reference sequence). Losses at the gene ends were 8 bases for V and 0 bases for J; bases not matched to a gene: 4. The V gene is TRBV19, the J gene TRBJ2-7; 10 bases fit TRBD1. The specimen sequenced was peripheral blood. This receptor was identified in a man in his 60s who had recovered from COVID-19. The CDR3 region is CASSDRGISYEQYF. CDR3 coding DNA: TGTGCCAGTTCGGACAGGGGGATCTCCTACGAGCAGTACTTC.